The present entry profiles one TCR beta chain with its context. Alpha and beta constant-region primers primed reverse transcription of about 500 ng RNA. Each of the alpha and beta chains got its own library through chain-specific third strand synthesis with indices. A 12-nucleotide barcode per molecule came from two concatenated random hexamers added pre-amplification. Using its own MiXCR run on the 5' RACE reads, TCRdb lists one record per CDR3 protein. The repertoire consists of approximately 18,000 distinct CDR3 sequences, with 8% to 10% occurring once and the leading ten covering roughly 2.6%. CDR1 is MDHEN and CDR2 is SYDVKM in the germline V gene. This CDR3 spans 17 amino acids. The V gene lost 3 bases and the J gene lost 4 bases, with 21 bases spanning the gap. The entry originates in a study of HIV-infected patients and healthy controls. Whole blood was used without fractionation, so all unsorted peripheral T cells were included.

Sequencing was performed on blood. The receptor was derived from an adult in good health. The chain combines TRBV28 with TRBJ1-1; D not resolved. CDR3 in DNA: TGTGCCAGCAGTTTGGATAGGATCGGAGGATTTGGCACTGAAGCTTTCTTT. Translated, it gives CASSLDRIGGFGTEAFF.